These T cell receptor beta chains were read from a single sample in a study of technical replicates of blood from a few donors. This table comes from immunoSEQ multiplex PCR, and its TCRdb copy is limited to in-frame clones, with some not included. The top ten hold about 0.4% of the sample, which has under 85,000 clones, nearly 95% seen once. The specimen was T cells isolated from PBMCs. These receptors all stem from a human donor in good health. Both conserved end residues are part of each CDR3. The D gene is left open where the match is weak. Not all rows give a size; the values are once, few, many and, for expanded clones, a class.

clone size: .; D gene: .; V gene: TRBV5-1; J gene: TRBJ1-4; CDR3 protein: CASSSGEKLFF; CDR3 DNA: TGCGCCAGCAGCTCCGGTGAAAAACTGTTTTTT
clone size: .; D gene: .; V gene: TRBV7-2; J gene: TRBJ2-5; CDR3 protein: CASSLDNSAPREGTQYF; CDR3 DNA: TGTGCCAGCAGCTTGGATAACAGTGCCCCCAGAGAGGGGACCCAGTACTTC
clone size: .; D gene: .; V gene: TRBV5-8; J gene: TRBJ1-1; CDR3 protein: CASTDQTTVNTEAFF; CDR3 DNA: TGTGCCAGCACCGATCAGACAACGGTGAACACTGAAGCTTTCTTT
clone size: .; D gene: .; V gene: TRBV27; J gene: TRBJ2-7; CDR3 protein: CASSPWGQLFEQYF; CDR3 DNA: TGTGCCAGCAGTCCGTGGGGGCAATTGTTTGAGCAGTACTTC
clone size: once; D gene: TRBD1; V gene: TRBV29-1; J gene: TRBJ1-1; CDR3 protein: CSVAGTGIQGTEAFF; CDR3 DNA: TGCAGCGTCGCAGGGACAGGGATTCAGGGCACTGAAGCTTTCTTT
clone size: .; D gene: .; V gene: TRBV4-1; J gene: TRBJ1-5; CDR3 protein: CASSVGGISNQPQHF; CDR3 DNA: TGCGCCAGCAGCGTCGGCGGGATTAGCAATCAGCCCCAGCATTTT
clone size: .; D gene: TRBD2; V gene: TRBV2; J gene: TRBJ2-3; CDR3 protein: CAVRDYRTDTQYF; CDR3 DNA: TGTGCCGTCCGGGACTATCGCACAGATACGCAGTATTTT
clone size: .; D gene: TRBD2; V gene: TRBV7-8; J gene: TRBJ2-1; CDR3 protein: CASRTSGRAGDNEQFF; CDR3 DNA: TGTGCCAGCAGAACTAGCGGGAGGGCCGGGGACAATGAGCAGTTCTTC
clone size: .; D gene: TRBD2; V gene: TRBV5-6; J gene: TRBJ2-1; CDR3 protein: CASSLIAGKSSYNEQFF; CDR3 DNA: TGTGCCAGCAGCTTGATAGCGGGGAAGAGCTCCTACAATGAGCAGTTCTTC
clone size: few; D gene: TRBD1; V gene: TRBV6-5; J gene: TRBJ1-4; CDR3 protein: CASNGQGGEKLFF; CDR3 DNA: TGTGCCAGCAACGGACAGGGTGGGGAAAAACTGTTTTTT
clone size: .; D gene: TRBD1; V gene: TRBV10-3; J gene: TRBJ1-4; CDR3 protein: CAISWDRETSGEKLFF; CDR3 DNA: TGTGCCATCAGTTGGGACAGGGAAACCAGCGGTGAAAAACTGTTTTTT
clone size: .; D gene: TRBD2; V gene: TRBV29-1; J gene: TRBJ2-1; CDR3 protein: CSVEEIAGINGNEQFF; CDR3 DNA: TGCAGCGTTGAAGAGATAGCGGGAATAAACGGAAATGAGCAGTTCTTC
clone size: .; D gene: .; V gene: TRBV6-6; J gene: TRBJ2-3; CDR3 protein: CASSYLVGHSTDTQYF; CDR3 DNA: TGTGCCAGCAGTTACTTGGTGGGACACAGCACAGATACGCAGTATTTT
clone size: .; D gene: .; V gene: TRBV19; J gene: TRBJ1-3; CDR3 protein: CASSILARALNTIYF; CDR3 DNA: TGTGCCAGTAGTATATTAGCCAGGGCGTTGAACACCATATATTTT
clone size: once; D gene: .; V gene: TRBV9; J gene: TRBJ2-2; CDR3 protein: CASTTRGTGELFF; CDR3 DNA: TGTGCCAGCACCACCAGGGGCACCGGGGAGCTGTTTTTT
clone size: .; D gene: TRBD2; V gene: TRBV13; J gene: TRBJ2-6; CDR3 protein: CASSLGGNVLTF; CDR3 DNA: TGTGCCAGCAGCTTGGGAGGGAACGTCCTGACTTTC
clone size: once; D gene: TRBD2; V gene: TRBV28; J gene: TRBJ2-7; CDR3 protein: CASSPGTSEFYEQYF; CDR3 DNA: TGTGCCAGCAGCCCTGGGACTAGCGAATTCTACGAGCAGTACTTC
clone size: .; D gene: .; V gene: TRBV19; J gene: TRBJ1-1; CDR3 protein: CASSMTGFNTEAFF; CDR3 DNA: TGTGCCAGTAGTATGACAGGTTTCAACACTGAAGCTTTCTTT
clone size: .; D gene: .; V gene: TRBV6-5; J gene: TRBJ2-7; CDR3 protein: CASSYGRVTYEQYF; CDR3 DNA: TGTGCCAGCAGTTATGGCAGGGTAACCTACGAGCAGTACTTC
clone size: .; D gene: .; V gene: TRBV4-3; J gene: TRBJ2-3; CDR3 protein: CASSQYTGTDTQYF; CDR3 DNA: TGCGCCAGCAGCCAATATACCGGGACAGATACGCAGTATTTT
clone size: .; D gene: .; V gene: TRBV4-3; J gene: TRBJ1-4; CDR3 protein: CASSLTGNEKLFF; CDR3 DNA: TGCGCCAGCAGCCTGACAGGTAATGAAAAACTGTTTTTT
clone size: .; D gene: .; V gene: TRBV9; J gene: TRBJ2-5; CDR3 protein: CASSVAGVVGETQYF; CDR3 DNA: TGTGCCAGCAGCGTAGCGGGAGTAGTGGGGGAGACCCAGTACTTC
clone size: few; D gene: TRBD1; V gene: TRBV29-1; J gene: TRBJ1-5; CDR3 protein: CSVRQGDQPQHF; CDR3 DNA: TGCAGCGTGAGACAGGGTGATCAGCCCCAGCATTTT
clone size: .; D gene: TRBD1; V gene: TRBV5-1; J gene: TRBJ2-1; CDR3 protein: CASSLGQGVVLGEQFF; CDR3 DNA: TGCGCCAGCAGCTTGGGCCAGGGGGTAGTTCTCGGTGAGCAGTTCTTC
clone size: few; D gene: TRBD1; V gene: TRBV30; J gene: TRBJ1-5; CDR3 protein: CAWSATGVGPQHF; CDR3 DNA: TGTGCCTGGAGTGCTACAGGGGTAGGGCCCCAGCATTTT
clone size: once; D gene: .; V gene: TRBV27; J gene: TRBJ2-7; CDR3 protein: CASRLAMGTASYEQYF; CDR3 DNA: TGTGCCAGCAGGCTCGCTATGGGGACTGCCTCCTACGAGCAGTACTTC
clone size: .; D gene: TRBD2; V gene: TRBV19; J gene: TRBJ2-1; CDR3 protein: CASSFKREVPHEQFF; CDR3 DNA: TGTGCCAGTAGTTTTAAGCGGGAGGTTCCCCATGAGCAGTTCTTC
clone size: once; D gene: TRBD2; V gene: TRBV5-4; J gene: TRBJ2-7; CDR3 protein: CASSPGLAGIYEQYF; CDR3 DNA: TGTGCCAGCAGCCCCGGACTAGCGGGAATCTACGAGCAGTACTTC
clone size: once; D gene: .; V gene: TRBV11-2; J gene: TRBJ1-1; CDR3 protein: CASSLDLSKISAFF; CDR3 DNA: TGTGCCAGCAGCTTAGATCTGAGTAAGATCTCAGCTTTCTTT
clone size: .; D gene: .; V gene: TRBV11-2; J gene: TRBJ2-5; CDR3 protein: CASSRQETQYF; CDR3 DNA: TGTGCCAGCTCCCGCCAAGAGACCCAGTACTTC
clone size: .; D gene: .; V gene: TRBV4-1; J gene: TRBJ2-7; CDR3 protein: CASSPPAGSYEQYF; CDR3 DNA: TGCGCCAGCAGCCCCCCGGCGGGGTCCTACGAGCAGTACTTC
clone size: .; D gene: TRBD1; V gene: TRBV7-9; J gene: TRBJ1-2; CDR3 protein: CASSQKTGNYGYTF; CDR3 DNA: TGTGCCAGCTCCCAAAAGACAGGGAACTATGGCTACACCTTC
clone size: .; D gene: TRBD2; V gene: TRBV27; J gene: TRBJ2-7; CDR3 protein: CASSATGTSRDEQYF; CDR3 DNA: TGTGCCAGCAGTGCGACCGGGACTAGTAGGGACGAGCAGTACTTC
clone size: .; D gene: .; V gene: TRBV4-2; J gene: TRBJ2-1; CDR3 protein: CASSHPGTYNEQFF; CDR3 DNA: TGTGCCAGCAGCCACCCAGGCACCTACAATGAGCAGTTCTTC
clone size: .; D gene: .; V gene: TRBV9; J gene: TRBJ1-2; CDR3 protein: CASSVADFDGYTF; CDR3 DNA: TGTGCCAGCAGCGTAGCCGACTTCGATGGCTACACCTTC
clone size: .; D gene: .; V gene: TRBV19; J gene: TRBJ2-3; CDR3 protein: CAISDTPTDTQYF; CDR3 DNA: TGTGCCATCTCGGACACCCCCACAGATACGCAGTATTTT
clone size: .; D gene: .; V gene: TRBV2; J gene: TRBJ2-6; CDR3 protein: CASSEAQAGEDSGANVLTF; CDR3 DNA: TGTGCCAGCAGTGAAGCGCAGGCAGGGGAAGACTCTGGGGCCAACGTCCTGACTTTC
clone size: .; D gene: TRBD2; V gene: TRBV27; J gene: TRBJ2-2; CDR3 protein: CASSLAGVITGELFF; CDR3 DNA: TGTGCCAGCAGTCTAGCGGGAGTAATCACCGGGGAGCTGTTTTTT
clone size: .; D gene: TRBD2; V gene: TRBV7-9; J gene: TRBJ2-7; CDR3 protein: CASSSGLAAYEQYF; CDR3 DNA: TGTGCCAGCAGCTCGGGACTAGCGGCCTACGAGCAGTACTTC
clone size: .; D gene: TRBD2; V gene: TRBV6-4; J gene: TRBJ2-1; CDR3 protein: CASSEASGPYNEQFF; CDR3 DNA: TGTGCCAGCAGTGAGGCTAGCGGACCATACAATGAGCAGTTCTTC
clone size: .; D gene: .; V gene: TRBV18; J gene: TRBJ2-7; CDR3 protein: CASSRPPGEQYF; CDR3 DNA: TGTGCCAGCTCACGCCCCCCGGGCGAGCAGTACTTC
clone size: .; D gene: TRBD1; V gene: TRBV5-4; J gene: TRBJ1-2; CDR3 protein: CASSLGRTGDYGYTF; CDR3 DNA: TGTGCCAGCAGCTTGGGGCGGACAGGTGACTATGGCTACACCTTC
clone size: .; D gene: TRBD2; V gene: TRBV5-1; J gene: TRBJ2-7; CDR3 protein: CASSLATSGYYEQYF; CDR3 DNA: TGCGCCAGCAGCTTGGCAACTAGCGGGTATTACGAGCAGTACTTC
clone size: .; D gene: .; V gene: TRBV29-1; J gene: TRBJ1-1; CDR3 protein: CSVVLLRTANTEAFF; CDR3 DNA: TGCAGCGTTGTATTGTTGCGGACAGCGAACACTGAAGCTTTCTTT
clone size: .; D gene: TRBD2; V gene: TRBV13; J gene: TRBJ2-1; CDR3 protein: CASSSKGLADEQFF; CDR3 DNA: TGTGCCAGCAGCTCAAAGGGACTAGCGGATGAGCAGTTCTTC
clone size: .; D gene: .; V gene: TRBV28; J gene: TRBJ2-5; CDR3 protein: CATGRESRETQYF; CDR3 DNA: TGTGCCACAGGACGGGAGTCGAGAGAGACCCAGTACTTC
clone size: .; D gene: .; V gene: TRBV12-5; J gene: TRBJ1-1; CDR3 protein: CASGFSSEAFF; CDR3 DNA: TGTGCTAGTGGTTTCTCCTCTGAAGCTTTCTTT
clone size: .; D gene: TRBD1; V gene: TRBV30; J gene: TRBJ1-4; CDR3 protein: CAGTGVFETNEKLFF; CDR3 DNA: TGTGCCGGCACAGGGGTCTTTGAAACTAATGAAAAACTGTTTTTT
clone size: .; D gene: .; V gene: TRBV18; J gene: TRBJ1-2; CDR3 protein: CASSPRWEAGGYTF; CDR3 DNA: TGTGCCAGCTCACCCCGTTGGGAGGCTGGTGGCTACACCTTC
clone size: .; D gene: .; V gene: TRBV9; J gene: TRBJ1-2; CDR3 protein: CASSPQGHGYTF; CDR3 DNA: TGTGCCAGCAGCCCTCAGGGGCACGGCTACACCTTC
clone size: .; D gene: .; V gene: TRBV15; J gene: TRBJ1-1; CDR3 protein: CATSRGGREVGTEAFF; CDR3 DNA: TGTGCCACCAGCAGAGGGGGACGGGAGGTGGGCACTGAAGCTTTCTTT
clone size: .; D gene: TRBD1; V gene: TRBV11-3; J gene: TRBJ2-7; CDR3 protein: CASSLANRGSSHEQYF; CDR3 DNA: TGTGCCAGCAGCTTAGCGAACAGGGGCTCTTCCCACGAGCAGTACTTC
clone size: few; D gene: TRBD2; V gene: TRBV9; J gene: TRBJ2-1; CDR3 protein: CASSISGRGSYNEQFF; CDR3 DNA: TGTGCCAGCAGCATTAGCGGGAGGGGTTCCTACAATGAGCAGTTCTTC
clone size: .; D gene: TRBD1; V gene: TRBV10-3; J gene: TRBJ1-3; CDR3 protein: CAIRITTGGSGNTIYF; CDR3 DNA: TGTGCCATCAGAATTACTACAGGGGGTAGTGGAAACACCATATATTTT
clone size: .; D gene: .; V gene: TRBV9; J gene: TRBJ2-3; CDR3 protein: CASSVVGAVTDTQYF; CDR3 DNA: TGTGCCAGCAGCGTAGTTGGTGCAGTCACAGATACGCAGTATTTT
clone size: .; D gene: TRBD1; V gene: TRBV25-1; J gene: TRBJ1-1; CDR3 protein: CASRETGGLEAFF; CDR3 DNA: TGTGCCAGCAGGGAGACAGGGGGACTGGAAGCTTTCTTT
clone size: .; D gene: .; V gene: TRBV2; J gene: TRBJ2-3; CDR3 protein: CASSGASGILTDTQYF; CDR3 DNA: TGTGCCAGCAGCGGAGCGTCAGGGATTCTCACAGATACGCAGTATTTT
clone size: .; D gene: .; V gene: TRBV19; J gene: TRBJ1-1; CDR3 protein: CASRPGRGIPEAFF; CDR3 DNA: TGTGCCAGTAGACCCGGACGGGGTATACCTGAAGCTTTCTTT
clone size: .; D gene: TRBD1; V gene: TRBV28; J gene: TRBJ2-7; CDR3 protein: CASSSPGQPYEQYF; CDR3 DNA: TGTGCCAGCAGTTCCCCGGGACAGCCCTACGAGCAGTACTTC
clone size: .; D gene: TRBD2; V gene: TRBV11-2; J gene: TRBJ2-7; CDR3 protein: CASSPSGQSSYEQYF; CDR3 DNA: TGTGCCAGCAGCCCTAGCGGGCAGAGCTCCTACGAGCAGTACTTC